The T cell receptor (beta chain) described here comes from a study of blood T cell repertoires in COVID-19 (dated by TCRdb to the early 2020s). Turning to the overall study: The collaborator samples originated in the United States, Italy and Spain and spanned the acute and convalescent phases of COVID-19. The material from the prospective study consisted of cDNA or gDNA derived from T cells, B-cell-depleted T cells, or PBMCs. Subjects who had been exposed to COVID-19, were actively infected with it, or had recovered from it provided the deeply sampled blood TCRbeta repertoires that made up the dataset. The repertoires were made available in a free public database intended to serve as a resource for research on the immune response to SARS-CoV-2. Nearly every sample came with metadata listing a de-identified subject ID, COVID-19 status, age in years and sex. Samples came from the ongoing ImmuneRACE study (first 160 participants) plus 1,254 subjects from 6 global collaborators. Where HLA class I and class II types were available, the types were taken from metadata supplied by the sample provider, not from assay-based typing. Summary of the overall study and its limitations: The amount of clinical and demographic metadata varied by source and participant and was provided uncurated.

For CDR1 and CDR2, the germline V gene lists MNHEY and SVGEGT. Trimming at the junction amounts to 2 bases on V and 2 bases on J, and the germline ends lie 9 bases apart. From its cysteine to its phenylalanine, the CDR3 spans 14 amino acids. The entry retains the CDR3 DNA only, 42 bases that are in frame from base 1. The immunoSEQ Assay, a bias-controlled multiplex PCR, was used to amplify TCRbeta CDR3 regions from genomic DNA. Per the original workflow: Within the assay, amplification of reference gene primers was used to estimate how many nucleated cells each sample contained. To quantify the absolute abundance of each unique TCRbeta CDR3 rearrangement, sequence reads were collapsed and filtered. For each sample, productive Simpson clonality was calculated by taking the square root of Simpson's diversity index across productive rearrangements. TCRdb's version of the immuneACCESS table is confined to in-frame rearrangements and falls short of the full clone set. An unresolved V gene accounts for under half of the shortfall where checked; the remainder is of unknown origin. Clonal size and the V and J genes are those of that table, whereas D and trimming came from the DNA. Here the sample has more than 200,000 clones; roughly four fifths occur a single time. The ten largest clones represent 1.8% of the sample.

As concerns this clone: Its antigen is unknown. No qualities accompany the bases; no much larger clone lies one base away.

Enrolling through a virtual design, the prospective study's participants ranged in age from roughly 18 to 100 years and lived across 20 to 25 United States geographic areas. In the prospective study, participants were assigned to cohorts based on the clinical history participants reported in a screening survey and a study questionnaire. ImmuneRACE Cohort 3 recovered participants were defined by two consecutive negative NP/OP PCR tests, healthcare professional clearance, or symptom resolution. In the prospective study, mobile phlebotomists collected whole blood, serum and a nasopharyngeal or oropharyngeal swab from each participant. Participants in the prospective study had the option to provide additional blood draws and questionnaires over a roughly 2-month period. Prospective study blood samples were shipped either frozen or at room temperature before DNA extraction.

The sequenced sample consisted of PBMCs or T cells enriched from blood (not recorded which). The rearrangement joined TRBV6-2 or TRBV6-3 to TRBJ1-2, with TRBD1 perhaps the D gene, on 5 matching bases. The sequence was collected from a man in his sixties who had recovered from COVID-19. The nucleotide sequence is TGTGCCAGCAGTTACGGGGCGCGGAACTATGGCTACACCTTC. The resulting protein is CASSYGARNYGYTF.